The entry below gives a single T cell receptor beta chain sequence along with its context. No cognate antigen has been identified for it. No much larger clone is present one base from it, and per-base qualities are unavailable. From a lookup of the germline V gene, CDR1 and CDR2 are KGHSH and LQKENI. There are 14 amino acids in the CDR3, from cysteine to phenylalanine inclusive. The retained sequence is limited to the CDR3, 42 bases, with the frame set at the first base. The germline V end is reduced by 6 bases and the J end by 8 bases; junction bases left unmatched: 9. The sample comes from a study of blood T cell repertoires in COVID-19 (dated by TCRdb to the early 2020s). As for the study more broadly: Samples covering the acute and convalescent phases of COVID-19 were provided by collaborators in the United States, Italy and Spain. The repertoires were released in a freely available public database intended as a resource for research on the immune response to SARS-CoV-2. Where HLA class I and class II types were available, the types were taken from metadata supplied by the sample provider, not from assay-based typing. The prospective study material was composed of cDNA or gDNA derived from T cells, B-cell-depleted T cells, or PBMCs. Nearly every sample came with metadata listing a de-identified subject ID, COVID-19 status, age in years and sex. The dataset comprised deeply sampled blood TCRbeta repertoires from subjects exposed to, actively infected with, or recovered from COVID-19. The samples were drawn from two sources: the first 160 participants of the ongoing ImmuneRACE study, and some 1,300 subjects contributed by 6 global collaborators. What the research found in general, with its limitations: The amount of clinical and demographic metadata varied by source and participant and was provided uncurated.

TCRbeta CDR3 regions were amplified from genomic DNA using the immunoSEQ Assay, a bias-controlled multiplex PCR. The source study handled its data this way. Nucleated cell counts per sample were estimated from amplification of reference gene primers within the assay. To quantify the absolute abundance of each unique TCRbeta CDR3 rearrangement, sequence reads were collapsed and filtered. For each sample, productive Simpson clonality was calculated as the square root of Simpson's diversity index across productive rearrangements. TCRdb mirrors the immuneACCESS table, restricted to in-frame sequences. Some clones are absent from its copies; in checked studies, under half trace to an unresolved V gene, and the reason for the others is unknown. The V and J calls and the clone size are those of that table, but D and trimming were determined from the DNA. For this sample the table gives about 330,000 clones, of which about 84% were detected only once. The ten largest clones represent about 1.7% of the sample.

Collaborating institutions collected whole blood in K2EDTA tubes following their own protocols. Collaborator samples were shipped for TCRbeta analysis as frozen whole blood, isolated PBMCs, or DNA extracted from either sample type. Here the chain combines TRBV18 and TRBJ1-4; 7 central bases correspond to TRBD1. The sample was peripheral blood. The receptor comes from a woman aged 45 to 65 with acute or convalescent COVID-19. The bases are TGTGCCAGCTCCCGGGCAGGGGGAGACGAAAAACTGTTTTTT. Translated, this gives CASSRAGGDEKLFF.